This TCR beta chain emerged from a study of cytomegalovirus exposure and HLA in healthy donors. 60 Vbeta and 13 Jbeta primers were used in PCR. TCRdb keeps only in-frame clones here, not all; method: immunoSEQ multiplex PCR. Of about 84,000 clones detected, about 60% appear once; the ten largest clones hold 15%. The germline CDR1 and CDR2 sequences are SGHVS and FQNEAQ. The CDR3 is made up of 15 amino acids. J gave up 7 bases and V 5 bases, and 10 bases lay outside the gene matches. This receptor was identified in a woman aged 40 to 50 in good health and CMV-seropositive. The specimen was PBMCs. The chain has TRBV7-8 and TRBJ2-1; 8 nucleotides align to TRBD1. The CDR3 DNA reads as TGTGCCAGCAGCCTGGACAGGGCTAGGGAAAATGAGCAGTTCTTC. It is translated as CASSLDRARENEQFF.